This TCR beta chain was retrieved from a study of blood T cell repertoires in COVID-19 (TCRdb year 2020). At the level of the whole study: Samples covering the acute and convalescent phases of COVID-19 were provided by collaborators in the United States, Italy and Spain. A de-identified subject ID, COVID-19 status, age in years and sex were almost always included in the sample metadata. Where HLA class I and class II types were available, the types were taken from metadata supplied by the sample provider, not from assay-based typing. The material from the prospective study consisted of cDNA or gDNA derived from T cells, B-cell-depleted T cells, or PBMCs. Samples were obtained from the ongoing ImmuneRACE study (first 160 participants) and from 1,254 subjects provided by 6 global collaborators. A freely available public database, intended as a resource for researchers studying the immune response to SARS-CoV-2, is where the repertoires were released. The dataset comprised deeply sampled blood TCRbeta repertoires from subjects exposed to, actively infected with, or recovered from COVID-19. Results the study describes overall, beyond this receptor: The quantity of clinical and demographic metadata differed by source and by participant and was supplied without curation.

Whole blood was collected in K2EDTA tubes by collaborating institutions according to the institutions' own protocols. For TCRbeta analysis, collaborator samples were shipped as frozen whole blood, as isolated PBMCs, or as DNA extracted from either sample type. The V end gives up 5 bases and the J end 2 bases, leaving 3 bases in the junction not matched to a gene. The CDR3 sequence holds 13 residues, the cysteine and phenylalanine included. Only the CDR3 portion is preserved as DNA: 39 bases, with reading frame beginning at the first base. Via the germline V gene, CDR1 is SGHTA and CDR2 FQGNSA. TCRbeta CDR3 regions were amplified from genomic DNA using the immunoSEQ Assay, a bias-controlled multiplex PCR. The study's own analysis went as follows. The number of nucleated cells in each sample was estimated from the amplification of reference gene primers within the assay. To quantify the absolute abundance of each unique TCRbeta CDR3 rearrangement, sequence reads were collapsed and filtered. Productive Simpson clonality was computed per sample as the square root of Simpson's diversity index over productive rearrangements. TCRdb obtained this table from immuneACCESS and retained in-frame rearrangements with V and J assigned. These tables miss some clones; where compared with another copy, unresolved V genes account for less than half of the shortfall, and the remainder is unexplained. V, J and clone size are those of that table, while D and trimming were read from the DNA. The sample data list some 74,000 clones, and roughly 80% of these were observed just once. The ten largest clones represent more than 4.5% of the sample.

Remarks on this clone: Its antigen target is currently unknown. Within one base of it there is no much larger clone, and no base qualities were kept.

This sequence was found in a woman of 80 years or more with active or convalescent COVID-19. Specimen: peripheral blood. The chain couples TRBV7-2 to TRBJ2-7; 7 bases in the middle match TRBD2. The nucleotide sequence reads as follows: TGTGCCAGCAGCCTCGGACTAGCCTACGAGCAGTACTTC. This codes for CASSLGLAYEQYF.